This TCR beta chain was obtained from a study of vaccination effects on CD4 cells after COVID-19. Whole-study context: About 2 million PBMC were seeded per well and grown in the presence of approximately 9.5 IU/ml IL-2 and about 10 ug/ml peptides.

The study, taken as a whole, reports: Infection-derived and vaccine-derived clones contracted markedly late after vaccination.

This clone was detected only once. Its antigen is still unknown. It was after around 10 days of culture that CD4+ T cells were isolated. None of these healthy vaccinees had been infected with SARS-CoV-2 before vaccination. In the cultures, half the medium was exchanged for IL-2 medium on days 3 and 7. Produced via immunoSEQ multiplex PCR; TCRdb's table is partial and in-frame only. The data contain more than 30,000 clones, 65% to 85% of them singletons. With 7 bases removed from V and 6 bases from J, the gap between germline ends came to 15 bases. Germline values: CDR1 LNHDA, CDR2 SQIVND (reference sequence). This CDR3 is 13 amino acids long.

Specimen: CD4+ T cells from PBMCs cultured without peptide, collected before COVID-19 vaccination. The clonotype originates from a human donor who received a COVID-19 vaccine. V and J are TRBV19 and TRBJ1-2; D is perhaps TRBD1 (6 bases). The CDR3 nucleotides are TGTGCCAGTAACACCCGGGGGGGCAATGGCTACACCTTC. This translates into CASNTRGGNGYTF.